This T cell receptor (beta chain) came from a study of OX40 agonist ivuxolimab in advanced cancers. Study results and limitations: Researchers report that CD8+ T cells had, on average, more expanded clones than CD4+.

TCRdb keeps only in-frame clones here, not all; method: immunoSEQ multiplex PCR. The data show about 95,000 clones, with nearly 90% seen just once and about 0.31% held by the top ten. Regarding this clone: Its specificity is not known.

This specimen consisted of CD4+ or CD8+ T cells sorted from blood, obtained in a trial of the OX40 agonist ivuxolimab. The TCR comes from an adult with an advanced solid tumor such as melanoma, head and neck, liver or kidney cancer.

The CDR3 DNA reads as TGTGCCAGCAGCTTGGCTGAAACGGGAAATCAGCCCCAGCATTTT. Protein product: CASSLAETGNQPQHF. The chain combines TRBV5-4 with TRBJ1-5, with D unclear. V was trimmed by 0 bases and J by 4 bases, leaving 11 bases between them. Germline V gene lookup returns CDR1 SGHNT and CDR2 YYREEE (reference sequence). The CDR3 totals 15 residues. Looking up the rest from reference TRBV5-4 and TRBJ1-5 gives the full variable domain: ETGVTQSPTHLIKTRGQQVTLRCSSQSGHNTVSWYQQALGQGPQFIFQYYREEENGRGNFPPRFSGLQFPNYSSELNVNALELDDSALYLCASSLAETGNQPQHFGDGTRLSIL.